This T cell receptor beta chain was recorded in a study of T cell responses to AZD1222 COVID-19 vaccine (dated by TCRdb to 2020 to 2022). Regarding the study in general: AZD1222 recipients with second doses at about 4 weeks or about 12 weeks were pooled, because spike-specific TCR depth and breadth did not differ between schedules. TCR sequencing was performed for about 250 trial participants, of whom about 200 were given two doses of AZD1222 and about 25 were given two doses of MenACWY control vaccine. Enrollment into the trials was organized by age into subgroups of 18-55, 56-69 and 70-plus years, and those subgroups contained approximately 150, 30 and 60 TCR-sequenced participants, respectively.

The germline V gene gives CDR1 as SGHTA and CDR2 as FQGTGA. V and J are truncated by 4 bases and 6 bases respectively, leaving an intervening sequence of 12 bases. From cysteine to phenylalanine, the CDR3 is 13 amino acids long. CDR3 DNA only is kept here, 39 bases in frame from base 1. The CDR3 regions of human TCRbeta chains were analyzed by immunosequencing. The paper's processing steps were these. TCRs in the repertoires were matched against a reference library of SARS-CoV-2-specific TCRs that had been generated with the MIRA antigen-specificity platform. Breadth was defined as the fraction of unique TCRs that were SARS-CoV-2-associated. Depth was defined as the fraction of total T cells that were SARS-CoV-2-associated. Using the MIRA data, each spike-specific TCR was mapped to the spike region that the TCR reacts to and placed in a CD4 or CD8 class. Log10-transformed breadth and depth values were compared by one-way ANOVA with Sidak's multiple comparisons tests. TCRdb took over this immuneACCESS table, retaining in-frame rearrangements with V and J assigned. Such tables are incomplete; in checked studies, under half of the missing clones stem from an unresolved V gene, and the remainder is unexplained. V, J and clone size are taken as reported in that table, and D and trimming were inferred from the DNA itself. This sample gives more than 85,000 clones in total; over 80% of them show up just once. The ten top clones hold 6% to 9% of the sample.

In light of the paper, this sample's time point label describes: baseline before first vaccination. Vaccinee samples came from UK trials COV001 and COV002, including a single-blind randomized controlled phase 2/3 trial of AZD1222 (ChAdOx1 nCoV-19) in healthy adults. For TCRbeta chain sequencing, PBMC samples were collected from trial participants at day 0 and at day 28 after the second dose. As to this clone: Its antigen is not yet known. Base qualities were left out, and no much larger clone turns up one base away.

The investigation overall reported the following: Because no samples from the day 14 peak response were available, repertoires could be characterized only after the peak T cell response. The 56-69-year group was small, and its depth increase did not reach significance, likely because of low power. Nearly half of unique spike-specific TCRs reportedly recognized epitopes outside regions mutated in the B.1.351 and B.1.1.7 variants. The vaccine-associated CD4 TCRs covered the entire spike protein, and the dominant responses fell in regions 160-218 and 743-854. Participants were mostly white British, with more females than males. The authors suggested clonal diversity may have been underestimated. After two AZD1222 doses, spike-specific TCR breadth and depth were significantly higher than at day 0 and than in MenACWY recipients. Conclusions about previously exposed vaccinees are limited because only six or seven AZD1222 recipients were SARS-CoV-2 seropositive at baseline.

The TCR originated in an adult in good health. The starting material was peripheral blood, obtained on day 0 of AZD1222 vaccination. The sequence is built from TRBV7-3 and TRBJ1-2, with a tentative D gene TRBD1 over 5 matching bases. The CDR3 loop reads CASSSNQGDGYTF. In nucleotide form, the sequence is TGTGCCAGCAGCTCCAATCAAGGGGATGGCTACACCTTC.